This T cell receptor beta chain was sequenced for a study of blood T cell repertoires in COVID-19. Study at large: COVID-19 samples, acute and convalescent, were from the United States, Italy and Spain. PBMCs, B-cell-depleted T cells, or T cells provided the cDNA or gDNA that made up the material.

The length of the CDR3 is 15 residues. The germline CDR1 and CDR2 sequences are SGHNT and YYREEE (reference sequence). Trimming cost V 4 bases and J 0 bases; bases outside gene matches: 6. Original analysis: Estimated nucleated cell counts came from reference gene primer amplification. Repertoires were generated with immunoSEQ multiplex PCR, while TCRdb's copy carries only in-frame clones and drops some. The DNA gave D and trimming, while V, J and clone size come from that table. This sample has 70,000 to 95,000 clones, with approximately 78% found just once. The receptor's source is a human donor in a cohort sampled during active COVID-19. The specimen was peripheral blood. The chain has TRBV5-4 and TRBJ1-1; 7 nucleotides agree with TRBD1. Here the CDR3 reads CASSAGTEMNTEAFF. The DNA for the CDR3 is TGTGCCAGCAGCGCCGGGACAGAGATGAACACTGAAGCTTTCTTT.